Listed below are T cell receptor beta chains from one sample, sequenced in a study of T cells in Graves' hyperthyroidism and ophthalmopathy. TCRdb analysed the multiplex PCR reads with MiXCR anew, one entry per CDR3 protein. The sample consists of fewer than 800,000 distinct CDR3 sequences, over 15% of them appearing once. The sample consisted of blood. These receptor sequences come from a man aged 18 to 30 with Graves' hyperthyroidism. The CDR3 runs from the conserved cysteine through the conserved F or W. The D gene is left open where the match is weak. Size is stated for part of the rows, as once, few or many counts, or as a class when the clone is expanded.

>many|TRBJ2-1|TRBV24-1|NA
TGTGCCACCAGCCGCAGAGGTTATTATGAGCAGTTCTTC
CATSRRGYYEQFF
>many|TRBJ2-7|TRBV3-1|NA
TGTGCCAGCAGCCAAGCACTTCCACAGAAGTACTTC
CASSQALPQKYF
>few|TRBJ2-7|TRBV6-5|NA
TGTGCCAGCAGTTACTCGCGCGTCCGGGGGACCCGATACGAGCAGTACTTC
CASSYSRVRGTRYEQYF
>many|TRBJ1-5|TRBV24-1|TRBD1
TGTGCCACCAGTGACACCGGGACAGATAGCAATCAGCCCCAGCATTTT
CATSDTGTDSNQPQHF
>NA|TRBJ2-7|TRBV4-1|TRBD2
TGCGCCAGCAGCCAGGGACTGACTAGCGGGTCCTACGAGCAGTACTTC
CASSQGLTSGSYEQYF
>many|TRBJ2-7|TRBV7-9|NA
TGTGCCAGCACTGACTATGACGAGCAGTACTTC
CASTDYDEQYF
>many|TRBJ2-1|TRBV4-3|TRBD2
TGCGCCAGCAGCCAAGTCTTAGGTGGTCTAGCGGGATACAATGAGCAGTTCTTC
CASSQVLGGLAGYNEQFF
>few|TRBJ1-2|TRBV2|NA
TGTGCCAGCAGTTCCTCGGGGGTTGGCTACACCTTC
CASSSSGVGYTF
>few|TRBJ2-2|TRBV7-9|TRBD2
TGTACCAGCCTGACTAGCAACACCGGGGAGCTGTTTTTT
CTSLTSNTGELFF
>few|TRBJ1-1|TRBV7-9|NA
TGTGCCAGCGCCCTTGGGGGAGGAACTGAAGCTTTCTTT
CASALGGGTEAFF
>NA|TRBJ2-2|TRBV9|NA
TGTGCCAGCAGGAAAGGGTCCGGGGAGCTGTTTTTT
CASRKGSGELFF
>many|TRBJ2-1|TRBV18|TRBD2
TGTGCCAGCCGTCTAGCGGGGAATATCTACAATGAGCAGTTCTTC
CASRLAGNIYNEQFF
>many|TRBJ1-1|TRBV3-1|TRBD1
TGTGCCAGCAGCCAAAGGCAGGGGGAAAAAGCTTTCTTT
CASSQRQGEKAFF
>NA|TRBJ1-1|TRBV20-1|NA
TGCAGTGCTATTATTCGTCGGGGCGCGGGCACTGAAGCTTTCTTT
CSAIIRRGAGTEAFF
>many|TRBJ1-6|TRBV30|NA
TGTGCCTGGGGGGGGAATAATTCACCCCTCCACTTT
CAWGGNNSPLHF
>many|TRBJ2-3|TRBV12-3/TRBV12-4|NA
TGTGCCAGCAGTGCGACTGGGGACAGGGGACTAGCGATAAGAGATACGCAGTATTTT
CASSATGDRGLAIRDTQYF
>few|TRBJ1-2|TRBV7-9|NA
TGTGCCAGCAGCTTATCGGAGACTGAGAACTATGGCTACACCTTC
CASSLSETENYGYTF
>many|TRBJ1-5|TRBV7-2|NA
TGTGCCAGCAGCTTAACTGGGATTCAGCCCCAGCATTTT
CASSLTGIQPQHF
>NA|TRBJ2-1|TRBV6-5|NA
TGTGCCAGCAGTTACTCGCAGGGGGAGGGCCTTAATGAGCAGTTCTTC
CASSYSQGEGLNEQFF
>few|TRBJ2-3|TRBV7-6|TRBD1
TGTGCCAGCAGCCCCGACAGGGTAGGGGAAGATACGCAGTATTTT
CASSPDRVGEDTQYF
>many|TRBJ2-7|TRBV28|NA
TGTGCCACCGGCCGAATTAGCTCCTACGAGCAGTACTTC
CATGRISSYEQYF
>many|TRBJ2-7|TRBV5-5|NA
TGTGCCAGCAGCTTGGGGACAGTTGTCTCCTACGAGCAGTACTTC
CASSLGTVVSYEQYF
>few|TRBJ2-7|TRBV7-9|TRBD1
TGTGCCAGCAGCGGGACAGGGGAGGGCTACGAGCAGTACTTC
CASSGTGEGYEQYF
>many|TRBJ2-7|TRBV20-1|TRBD2
TGCAGTGCAGCGGGACTAGCGGGTGCCTACGAGCAGTACTTC
CSAAGLAGAYEQYF
>many|TRBJ1-1|TRBV30|NA
TGTGCCTGGAGTACCGGGACGACGAACACTGAAGCTTTCTTT
CAWSTGTTNTEAFF
>few|TRBJ1-5|TRBV12-3/TRBV12-4|NA
TGTGCCAGCAGTTTGATGTATAGCAATCAGCCCCAGCATTTT
CASSLMYSNQPQHF
>many|TRBJ1-5|TRBV2|TRBD1
TGTGCCAGCAGTGGACAGGGCCCTACGGATAGCAATCAGCCCCAGCATTTT
CASSGQGPTDSNQPQHF
>NA|TRBJ1-4|TRBV2|NA
TGTGCCACCGGACAGCTTAATGAAAAACTGTTTTTT
CATGQLNEKLFF
>many|TRBJ2-7|TRBV19|TRBD2
TGTGCCAGTAGTCCCCTCGGACTAGCGGGAGAGCAGTACTTC
CASSPLGLAGEQYF
>many|TRBJ1-1|TRBV20-1|TRBD1
TGCAGTGCAGCCGGGACAGGAAGCCCCTTTGGCACTGAAGCTTTCTTT
CSAAGTGSPFGTEAFF
>few|TRBJ2-7|TRBV6-5|NA
TGTGCCAGCAGTTACTCGTACCAGTCCTACGAGCAGTACTTC
CASSYSYQSYEQYF
>many|TRBJ1-1|TRBV28|NA
TGTGCCACCGGTTTACAGAACACTGAAGCTTTCTTT
CATGLQNTEAFF
>many|TRBJ2-7|TRBV30|TRBD2
TGTGCCTGGAGTATCAGCGGGAGGTTTGGCGAGCAGTACTTC
CAWSISGRFGEQYF
>few|TRBJ2-1|TRBV12-5|NA
TGTGCTAGTGGTGTCTGGGGCCCGGCCTACAATGAGCAGTTCTTC
CASGVWGPAYNEQFF
>many|TRBJ2-3|TRBV19|NA
TGTGCCAGTATGGGAAAAGCCGGACTGGTGTATACGCAGTATTTT
CASMGKAGLVYTQYF
>NA|TRBJ2-3|TRBV19|TRBD2
TGTGCCAGTAGTTCCCTAGCGGGAGGCCTGGAAGATACGCAGTATTTT
CASSSLAGGLEDTQYF
>many|TRBJ1-1|TRBV12-3/TRBV12-4|NA
TGTGCCAGCAGCCGAGCCAGGGGTAAGAACACTGAAGCTTTCTTT
CASSRARGKNTEAFF
>many|TRBJ1-2|TRBV30|TRBD1
TGTGCCTGGAGTGTACTACCGGGACAGGGAAGTTATGGCTACACCTTC
CAWSVLPGQGSYGYTF
>many|TRBJ2-7|TRBV28|NA
TGTGCCAGCAGTTTTGTGGGGGGCTCCTACGAGCAGTACTTC
CASSFVGGSYEQYF
>few|TRBJ2-3|TRBV4-1|NA
TGCGCCAGCAGCCAAGTCCGTACAGATACGCAGTATTTT
CASSQVRTDTQYF
>many|TRBJ2-7|TRBV3-1|NA
TGTGCCAGCAGCCGAAGGACCTCCTACGAGCAGTACTTC
CASSRRTSYEQYF
>NA|TRBJ2-6|TRBV7-9|TRBD2
TGTGCCAGCAGGTCCGGTAGCGGGAGAATTGGTGGGGCCAACGTCCTGACTTTC
CASRSGSGRIGGANVLTF
>few|TRBJ2-1|TRBV5-1|TRBD1
TGCGCCAGCAGCCCGCCGCCAGGGGGCGCTTCCGAGAATGAGCAGTTCTTC
CASSPPPGGASENEQFF
>many|TRBJ2-7|TRBV6-2/TRBV6-3|NA
TGTGCCAGCAGTAGAGACGGGTCAGGTTCCTACGAGCAGTACTTC
CASSRDGSGSYEQYF
>many|TRBJ2-3|TRBV20-1|NA
TGCAGTGCTAGAGATATAAGCGACCGACGCCCAGATACGCAGTATTTT
CSARDISDRRPDTQYF
>many|TRBJ1-2|TRBV2|TRBD1
TGTGCCAGCAGTGGTGACAGGGGGCGAGACTATGGCTACACCTTC
CASSGDRGRDYGYTF
>many|TRBJ2-7|TRBV20-1|TRBD1
TGCAGTGCTAGAGATGGGACAGGGTCCTACGAGCAGTACTTC
CSARDGTGSYEQYF
>many|TRBJ1-2|TRBV7-9|NA
TGTGCCAGCAGTTTTGGCCAGGGGCATGGCTACACCTTC
CASSFGQGHGYTF
>few|TRBJ1-2|TRBV4-1|TRBD1
TGCGCCAGCAGCCAAGACGTCCGGGACAGTCTTAACTATGGCTACACCTTC
CASSQDVRDSLNYGYTF
>NA|TRBJ2-3|TRBV10-3|TRBD1
TGTGCCATCAGTCCCCTCGGGCTGGGACAGGGTTCAGATACGCAGTATTTT
CAISPLGLGQGSDTQYF
>many|TRBJ1-1|TRBV6-6|NA
TGTGCCAGCAGTTACTCTGGGTCCGAAGCTTTCTTT
CASSYSGSEAFF
>few|TRBJ2-7|TRBV4-1|NA
TGCGCCAGCAGCCAAGGAAGAGAGGGACTTGGGCAGTACTTC
CASSQGREGLGQYF
>NA|TRBJ2-5|TRBV9|NA
TGTGCCGGCAGCGTAGATGGGACCCAGTACTTC
CAGSVDGTQYF
>many|TRBJ2-5|TRBV7-2|NA
TGTGCCAGCAGCACCTCTCTCGGGGTAGCGGAGACCCAGTACTTC
CASSTSLGVAETQYF
>NA|TRBJ2-2|TRBV27|TRBD1
TGTGCCAGCAGGCCTCTGAACAGGGGGCAAAGCACCGGGGAGCTGTTTTTT
CASRPLNRGQSTGELFF
>many|TRBJ2-3|TRBV7-3|NA
TGTGCCAGCTGCAATGGGGCGGCTAGCACAGATACGCAGTATTTT
CASCNGAASTDTQYF
>many|TRBJ1-2|TRBV28|NA
TGTGCCAGCAGTAACAACTATGGCTACACCTTC
CASSNNYGYTF
>once|TRBJ2-4|TRBV5-6|NA
TGTGCCAGCAGCTTGAGTCAGGTGAACATTCAGTACTTC
CASSLSQVNIQYF
>few|TRBJ2-2|TRBV7-2|NA
TGTGCCAGCAGCCCCCCGATTACTAGGAGGGGGGAGCTGTTTTTT
CASSPPITRRGELFF
>NA|TRBJ2-7|TRBV19|TRBD2
TGTGCCAGTAGTAAAGACAGCGGGGCCTACTCCTACGAGCAGTACTTC
CASSKDSGAYSYEQYF